Below, 32 T cell receptor beta chains from the same sample are listed, as sequenced in a study of cytomegalovirus exposure and HLA in healthy donors listed by TCRdb under 2017. The library was obtained by the immunoSEQ multiplex PCR assay. For the multiplex PCR, a mixture combining 60 forward primers for TCR Vbeta segments and 13 reverse primers for TCR Jbeta segments was used. This immuneACCESS table, as held by TCRdb, lists in-frame sequences with V and J called but not all clones. Of the missing ones, under half trace to an unresolved V gene in checked studies; the others have no known cause. The sample has fewer than 200,000 clones on record, approximately 81% of them singletons. In total, the top ten clones hold approximately 0.78% of the sample. The sample consisted of PBMCs. Receptors were obtained from a woman aged 18 to 35 in good health and CMV-seronegative.

This clone appeared a few times. V and J are TRBV19 and TRBJ1-2, with 8 bases aligning to TRBD1. Trimming took 3 bases from V and 0 from J; bases not matched to a gene: 9. The CDR3 totals 17 residues. Germline V CDR1 and CDR2: LNHDA, SQIVND (reference sequence). CDR3 loop: CASSISPPGGPNYGYTF. CDR3 DNA: TGTGCCAGTAGTATTTCCCCTCCAGGGGGCCCTAACTATGGCTACACCTTC. Looking up the rest from reference TRBV19 and TRBJ1-2 gives the full variable domain: DGGITQSPKYLFRKEGQNVTLSCEQNLNHDAMYWYRQDPGQGLRLIYYSQIVNDFQKGDIAEGYSVSREKKESFPLTVTSAQKNPTAFYLCASSISPPGGPNYGYTFGSGTRLTVV.

The chain has TRBV10-3 and TRBJ1-2, with D tentatively TRBD1 (6 bases). Germline lookup yields CDR1 ENHRY and CDR2 SYGVKD. V was shortened by 4 bases and J by 9 bases, with 12 bases between the two germline ends. The length of the CDR3 is 12 residues. CDR3 DNA sequence: TGTGCCATCAGTGTGACAGGAAGAAGCTACACCTTC. Residues: CAISVTGRSYTF.

This clone was counted a single time. The rearrangement uses TRBV14 and TRBJ1-2; D may be TRBD1 (5 bases). The CDR3 sequence is 12 residues long. In germline, CDR1 is SGHDN, CDR2 FVKESK. Between the trimmed V and J ends, which lost 5 bases and 2 bases, there was a span of 6 bases. DNA for the CDR3: TGTGCCAGCAGCGACAGCAACTATGGCTACACCTTC. Its translation is CASSDSNYGYTF.

The chain carries TRBV6-1 and TRBJ2-7; 10 bases are shared with TRBD1. Germline V gene data show CDR1 as MNHNS and CDR2 as SASEGT. The CDR3 is 14 residues long. V lost 4 bases to trimming and J lost 6 bases; unmatched junction nucleotides: 6. This CDR3 reads CASSGTGGRPEQYF. CDR3 DNA sequence: TGTGCCAGCAGTGGGACAGGGGGGCGACCCGAGCAGTACTTC.

The chain joins TRBV29-1 to TRBJ2-1, with 10 bases aligning to TRBD2. The germline V gene has CDR1 SQVTM and CDR2 ANQGSEA. The CDR3 covers 15 residues. V lost 7 bases to trimming and J lost 7 bases; unmatched junction nucleotides: 13. This CDR3 is CSAPTGLAGVNEQFF. The CDR3 nucleotides read TGCAGCGCTCCAACGGGTCTAGCGGGAGTTAATGAGCAGTTCTTC.

The V and J genes are TRBV28 and TRBJ1-1; 10 bases map to TRBD1. V dropped 6 bases and J dropped 3; count of bases not matched to a gene: 13. The CDR3 is 17 residues long. Germline V gene sequence: CDR1 MDHEN, CDR2 SYDVKM. CDR3 region: CASSPGQGVGWDTEAFF. CDR3 bases: TGTGCCAGCAGCCCTGGACAGGGGGTGGGATGGGACACTGAAGCTTTCTTT.

This rearrangement joins TRBV2 to TRBJ2-1; TRBD1 agrees at 9 bases. Germline loops: CDR1 SNHLY, CDR2 FYNNEI. V lost 6 bases and J lost 5; bases outside the gene matches: 8. The CDR3 is made up of 15 amino acids. CDR3 residues: CASRAGTGRDNEQFF. The CDR3 DNA reads TGTGCCAGCAGGGCCGGGACAGGGAGAGACAATGAGCAGTTCTTC. The variable domain in full, with the rest retrieved from reference TRBV2 and TRBJ2-1, is EPEVTQTPSHQVTQMGQEVILRCVPISNHLYFYWYRQILGQKVEFLVSFYNNEISEKSEIFDDQFSVERPDGSNFTLKIRSTKLEDSAMYFCASRAGTGRDNEQFFGPGTRLTVL.

Note on this clone: An end of the junction does not agree with germline; a read error may underlie this. The chain is built from TRBV7-9 and TRBJ1-1; D gene uncertain. The CDR3 has 15 amino acids. Germline-derived CDR1 and CDR2 are SEHNR and FQNEAQ (reference sequence). CDR3 nucleotides: TGTTCCAGCAGCTTCCTGAGCTTCATGAACACTGAAGCTTTCTTT. It encodes CSSSFLSFMNTEAFF.

The chain carries TRBV5-1 and TRBJ2-3; 15 bases match TRBD2. CDR3 length equals 20 residues. The ends lost 0 bases at V and 1 base at J; junction bases unmatched: 9. Germline CDR1 SGHRS, CDR2 YFSETQ. CDR3 protein: CASSLVGLAGGPLGTDTQYF. The CDR3 region has the DNA TGCGCCAGCAGCTTGGTGGGACTAGCGGGAGGTCCCTTAGGCACAGATACGCAGTATTTT.

The rearrangement joins TRBV10-1 to TRBJ2-3; 8 positions agree with TRBD2. V shed 5 bases, J shed 4 bases, and the junction held 8 bases outside the gene matches. Germline values: CDR1 WNHNN, CDR2 SYGVQD (reference sequence). This CDR3 spans 15 amino acids. The CDR3 reads CASSMNGRAADTQYF. In DNA form, the CDR3 reads TGCGCCAGCAGTATGAACGGGAGGGCCGCAGATACGCAGTATTTT.

The CDR3 protein is CASRLFDGLNEKLFF. The CDR3 coding sequence is TGTGCCAGCAGACTATTCGACGGCCTTAATGAAAAACTGTTTTTT. V usage is TRBV7-8 and J usage is TRBJ1-4; no clear D gene. Germline assignment: CDR1 SGHVS and CDR2 FQNEAQ. V was clipped by 6 bases and J by 4 bases, with 15 bases between them. The CDR3 is 15 amino acids.

V gene TRBV2 combines with J gene TRBJ1-2; D gene ambiguous. The CDR3 consists of 15 residues. Germline assignment: CDR1 SNHLY and CDR2 FYNNEI. V dropped 7 bases and J dropped 4 bases, with 19 bases sitting between them. In DNA form, the CDR3 reads TGTGCCAGCAAGTCGGCCACGGGTCTTTTCTATGGCTACACCTTC. Protein: CASKSATGLFYGYTF.

This clone was detected only a few times. This chain joins TRBV28 and TRBJ2-2, with 10 bases identical to TRBD2. CDR3 length equals 19 residues. V lost 4 bases and J lost 3; bases outside the gene matches: 14. Germline loops: CDR1 MDHEN, CDR2 SYDVKM. This chain's CDR3 is CASSSPTEREGRYTGELFF. CDR3 coding DNA: TGTGCCAGCAGTTCCCCGACTGAGCGGGAGGGCCGGTACACCGGGGAGCTGTTTTTT.

In its sample, this clone was seen once. The CDR3 does not close with the conserved phenylalanine or tryptophan, likely indicating a read error. The J gene is TRBJ1-2, the V gene TRBV5-4; TRBD1 matches at 11 bases. The V and J ends lost 0 bases and 4 bases, in that order; junction bases with no gene match: 2. The CDR3 runs 15 residues. Per the germline V gene, CDR1 is SGHNT and CDR2 is YYREEE (reference sequence). Here the CDR3 reads CASSLGGQGGYGYTL. DNA for the CDR3: TGTGCCAGCAGCTTGGGGGGACAGGGGGGCTATGGCTACACCCTC.

CDR3 DNA sequence: TGCGCCAGCAGCGCGGGCGGTTCTGGGGAGCTGTTTTTT. It specifies CASSAGGSGELFF. The chain recombines TRBV5-1 with TRBJ2-2, with D possibly being TRBD2 (5 bases). V was trimmed by 4 bases and J by 8 bases, leaving 12 bases between them. Germline loops: CDR1 SGHRS, CDR2 YFSETQ. The CDR3 runs 13 residues.

V is TRBV28 and J is TRBJ2-3, with 10 bases lining up with TRBD2. V gave up 5 bases and J gave up 4 bases; unmatched junction bases: 3. This CDR3 is 14 amino acids long. Per germline, CDR1 MDHEN and CDR2 SYDVKM. CDR3 protein: CASSLAGEADTQYF. In DNA, the CDR3 is TGTGCCAGCAGTCTAGCGGGAGAAGCAGATACGCAGTATTTT.

The rearrangement joins TRBV4-2 to TRBJ1-2; D unclear. Germline CDR1 and CDR2: LGHNA and YNFKEQ. This CDR3 spans 16 amino acids. Trimming removed 1 base at V and 0 bases at J, with 12 bases between. CDR3 protein: CASSQVGGGSNYGYTF. Written as DNA, the CDR3 is TGTGCCAGCAGCCAAGTGGGCGGAGGGTCTAACTATGGCTACACCTTC.

This chain uses TRBV5-6 with TRBJ2-5; 10 bases agree with TRBD2. J lost 4 bases, V lost 1 base, and 7 bases had no gene match. CDR3 length: 16 amino acids. Per germline, CDR1 SGHDT and CDR2 YYEEEE. The CDR3 sequence: CASSLLLAGGRETQYF. CDR3 nucleotides: TGTGCCAGCAGCTTGTTATTAGCGGGAGGCCGAGAGACCCAGTACTTC.

The CDR3 loop reads CASSYSPGTEAFF. As DNA, the CDR3 is TGTGCCAGCAGTTATAGTCCCGGGACAGAAGCTTTCTTT. The chain is built from TRBV6-5 and TRBJ1-1; possible D gene TRBD1, 6 bases. Per germline, CDR1 MNHEY and CDR2 SVGAGI. The CDR3 has 13 residues. Trimming took off 3 bases at V and 8 bases at J, with 13 bases between the two ends.

The chain uses TRBV28 and TRBJ2-5; 7 bases map to TRBD2. CDR1 and CDR2 from the germline V gene are MDHEN and SYDVKM. Trimming removed 3 bases from V and 5 bases from J; junction bases left unmatched: 3. This CDR3 comprises 13 residues. CDR3 region: CASSLGGRETQYF. The CDR3 DNA reads as TGTGCCAGCAGTTTGGGAGGGAGGGAGACCCAGTACTTC.

V gene TRBV5-1 combines with J gene TRBJ1-6, with no clear D. Trimming removed 3 bases at V and 5 bases at J, with 9 bases between. This CDR3 is 14 amino acids long. Germline-derived CDR1 and CDR2 are SGHRS and YFSETQ. The CDR3 here is CASSYEQHNSPLHF. The DNA of the CDR3 is TGCGCCAGCAGCTATGAACAGCATAATTCACCCCTCCACTTT. Together with reference TRBV5-1 and TRBJ1-6, the CDR3 gives the full variable domain: KAGVTQTPRYLIKTRGQQVTLSCSPISGHRSVSWYQQTPGQGLQFLFEYFSETQRNKGNFPGRFSGRQFSNSRSEMNVSTLELGDSALYLCASSYEQHNSPLHFGNGTRLTVT.

This chain connects TRBV7-3 to TRBJ2-1; 7 bases agree with TRBD2. The V gene end was trimmed by 3 bases and the J gene end by 8 bases; junction bases not matched to a gene: 7. This CDR3 comprises 14 residues. Per the germline V gene, CDR1 is SGHTA and CDR2 is FQGTGA. The CDR3 reads CASSFTGGRDEQFF. CDR3 DNA: TGTGCCAGCAGCTTTACGGGGGGTAGAGATGAGCAGTTCTTC.

The V gene is TRBV19, the J gene TRBJ2-1; 7 nucleotides line up with TRBD1. Germline values: CDR1 LNHDA, CDR2 SQIVND (reference sequence). Losses at the gene ends were 4 bases for V and 12 bases for J; bases not matched to a gene: 12. The CDR3 extends over 14 amino acids. CDR3 sequence (DNA): TGTGCCAGTAGTACCCAATACAGGGGCGCCGGGCAGTTCTTC. Protein: CASSTQYRGAGQFF.

The chain combines TRBV4-2 with TRBJ2-5; no clear D gene. CDR1 is LGHNA and CDR2 is YNFKEQ in the germline V gene. CDR3 length: 15 amino acids. Trimming took 1 base from V and 5 from J, leaving 14 bases between them. The CDR3 DNA sequence: TGTGCCAGCAGCCAAGTCACCGAGGTGTCGGAGACCCAGTACTTC. Its protein product is CASSQVTEVSETQYF.

The chain carries TRBV7-9 and TRBJ2-5, with 7 bases matching TRBD2. V was clipped by 10 bases and J by 0 bases; unmatched bases: 5. CDR1 and CDR2 (germline): SEHNR, FQNEAQ (reference sequence). This CDR3 region has 13 residues. The CDR3 DNA is TGTGCCATCGAACTAGCGTACCAAGAGACCCAGTACTTC. It codes for CAIELAYQETQYF.

This chain links TRBV7-2 with TRBJ1-2; 8 bases line up with TRBD1. The CDR3 runs 14 residues. Trimming cost V 1 base and J 8 bases; bases outside gene matches: 6. CDR1 and CDR2 from the germline V gene are SGHTA and FQGNSA. CDR3 in amino acids: CASSLGSGGRGYTF. CDR3 coding DNA: TGTGCCAGCAGCTTAGGGTCAGGGGGCAGGGGCTACACCTTC. Drawing the rest from reference TRBV7-2 and TRBJ1-2, the complete variable domain is GAGVSQSPSNKVTEKGKDVELRCDPISGHTALYWYRQSLGQGLEFLIYFQGNSAPDKSGLPSDRFSAERTGGSVSTLTIQRTQQEDSAVYLCASSLGSGGRGYTFGSGTRLTVV.

V gene TRBV11-2 combines with J gene TRBJ2-5; 9 bases are a match to TRBD1. The J call is uncertain, as TRBJ2-7 better fits the DNA end. Germline CDR1 is SGHAT and CDR2 is FQNNGV. The CDR3 covers 17 residues. In nucleotides, the CDR3 is TGTGCCAGCAGCTTAAAGGCGACCGGGACAGGGTCCTACGAGCAGTACTTC. As protein: CASSLKATGTGSYEQYF.

This sequence joins TRBV11-2 and TRBJ2-7; tentative D call: TRBD1 (5 bases). CDR3 length: 15 amino acids. Deletions cut 5 bases from V and 0 bases from J, with 14 bases between. Germline assignment: CDR1 SGHAT and CDR2 FQNNGV. CDR3 in DNA: TGTGCCAGCAGCACGGTAAACAGGCCCTCCTACGAGCAGTACTTC. Its protein product is CASSTVNRPSYEQYF.

The CDR3 nucleotides are TGTGCCAGCAGTGAAGTAGGGGCAGGTGAGCAGTTCTTC. Translation gives CASSEVGAGEQFF. The gene calls are TRBV6-1 and TRBJ2-1; D possibly corresponds to TRBD1 (5 bases). V was pared by 1 base and J by 9 bases, with 10 bases between. The germline V gene encodes CDR1 MNHNS and CDR2 SASEGT. The CDR3 has 13 residues.

The sample holds one count of this clone. The chain is built from TRBV28 and TRBJ2-1; weak D call: TRBD2 (6 bases). The CDR3 consists of 15 residues. Germline CDR1 is MDHEN and CDR2 is SYDVKM. The V gene lost 5 bases and the J gene lost 7 bases, with 18 bases spanning the gap. The CDR3 loop reads CASSEVAELGNEQFF. The CDR3 DNA reads TGTGCCAGCAGTGAAGTAGCGGAGTTGGGGAATGAGCAGTTCTTC.

Details on this clone: Distinct nucleotide sequences in the sample also encode this CDR3. V gene TRBV4-1 combines with J gene TRBJ1-3; 8 bases are a match to TRBD1. V was clipped by 1 base and J by 0 bases; unmatched bases: 8. Looked up from germline, CDR1 is MGHRA and CDR2 is YSYEKL. The CDR3 spans 18 residues. DNA for the CDR3: TGCGCCAGCAGCCAAGTTCAGGGGGCGGAAGACTCTGGAAACACCATATATTTT. Its protein product is CASSQVQGAEDSGNTIYF.

The chain joins TRBV5-4 to TRBJ1-3, with a weak D call TRBD1 (6 bases). V lost 4 bases, J lost 4 bases, and 18 bases lay in between. The germline CDR1 and CDR2 sequences are SGHNT and YYREEE (reference sequence). There are 16 residues in the CDR3. DNA for the CDR3: TGTGCCAGCAGCCCGGGTGGGGCAGGGGTCGGAAACACCATATATTTT. Its translation is CASSPGGAGVGNTIYF.